These 32 T cell receptor beta chains share one sample of origin, sequenced in a study of T cells in Graves' hyperthyroidism and ophthalmopathy. RNA transcripts provided the source from which TCR beta CDR3 regions were amplified. When the TCR CDR3 underwent first-round RT-PCR, the HTBI primer set was used. In TCRdb, the multiplex PCR reads were re-called with MiXCR into one record per CDR3 protein. The top ten clones hold 8.9% of a sample with 800,000 or so distinct CDR3 sequences, around 39% of them seen once. The sequenced sample consisted of blood. These receptor sequences come from a man aged 18-30 years with Graves' hyperthyroidism.

About this clonotype itself: A much larger clone is a single base away; this may be a read error. The CDR3 bases are TGTGCCAGTAGTACCACTAACTATGGCTACAACTTC. Protein: CASSTTNYGYNF. The chain recombines TRBV19 with TRBJ1-2; D unclear. Looked up from germline, CDR1 is LNHDA and CDR2 is SQIVND (reference sequence). The CDR3 spans 12 residues. The variable domain in full, completed from reference TRBV19 and TRBJ1-2, reads DGGITQSPKYLFRKEGQNVTLSCEQNLNHDAMYWYRQDPGQGLRLIYYSQIVNDFQKGDIAEGYSVSREKKESFPLTVTSAQKNPTAFYLCASSTTNYGYNFGSGTRLTVV.

Turning to this clonotype: With a much larger clone just one base away, this may be a read error. The V and J genes are TRBV4-2 and TRBJ2-7, with D unresolved. CDR1 is LGHNA, CDR2 YNFKEQ, per germline. This CDR3 region has 12 residues. The CDR3 nucleotides read TGTGTCAGCAGCTTACCCTCGATGGGGCAGTACTTC. This sequence encodes CVSSLPSMGQYF.

The rearrangement links TRBV2 to TRBJ2-7; 7 bases line up with TRBD2. The CDR3 is 16 amino acids. V was clipped by 6 bases and J by 2 bases; unmatched bases: 13. Germline V lookup: CDR1 SNHLY, CDR2 FYNNEI. For the CDR3, the DNA is TGTGCCAGCAGACGACAGCCTAGCGGAGCAGCCTACGAGCAGTACTTC. This codes for CASRRQPSGAAYEQYF.

This clonotype was recorded many times. This chain uses TRBV14 with TRBJ1-3; D is ambiguous. The length of the CDR3 is 14 residues. V was shortened by 4 bases and J by 8 bases, with 15 bases between the two germline ends. Germline CDR1 and CDR2: SGHDN and FVKESK. This CDR3 reads CASSRPFVADTIYF. DNA of the CDR3: TGTGCCAGCAGCCGACCGTTCGTGGCGGACACCATATATTTT.

This clonotype was counted between two and nine times. The rearrangement links TRBV20-1 to TRBJ2-7; the match to TRBD1 covers 10 bases. CDR1 and CDR2 from the germline V gene are DFQATT and SNEGSKA (reference sequence). The CDR3 is 15 amino acids. Losses at the gene ends were 7 bases for V and 2 bases for J; bases not matched to a gene: 11. CDR3 DNA sequence: TGCAGTGTTCTACGGTCCGGGACAGGGGCCTACGAGCAGTACTTC. Translation: CSVLRSGTGAYEQYF.

The V and J genes are TRBV7-8 and TRBJ1-1, with a weak D call TRBD1 (5 bases). Per the germline V gene, CDR1 is SGHVS and CDR2 is FQNEAQ. The CDR3 consists of 15 residues. V was pared by 2 bases and J by 6 bases, with 16 bases between. The chain's CDR3 is CASSLIGGGWAEAFF. DNA of the CDR3: TGTGCCAGCAGCTTAATAGGCGGGGGATGGGCTGAAGCTTTCTTT.

This chain connects TRBV7-6 to TRBJ2-7; TRBD1 or TRBD2 may be the D gene (5 bases each). CDR3 length equals 16 residues. Germline CDR1 reads SGHVS; CDR2 reads FNYEAQ. Trimming took 4 bases from V and 2 from J, leaving 18 bases between them. The CDR3 spells CASSSRGDPPAYEQYF. In nucleotides, the CDR3 is TGTGCCAGCAGCTCTAGAGGGGATCCACCCGCCTACGAGCAGTACTTC.

This chain connects TRBV10-3 to TRBJ1-1; D unresolved. The CDR3 extends over 13 amino acids. Trimming took off 5 bases at V and 1 base at J, with 8 bases between the two ends. Per the germline V gene, CDR1 is ENHRY and CDR2 is SYGVKD. The CDR3 coding sequence is TGTGCCATCAGTTTACACCCGAACACTGAAGCTTTCTTT. Protein product: CAISLHPNTEAFF.

As concerns this clonotype: A much larger clone is a single base away; this may be a read error. The V call is TRBV7-6, the J call TRBJ1-1, with unresolved D. Germline assignment: CDR1 SGHVS and CDR2 FNYEAQ. The CDR3 consists of 13 residues. CDR3 in DNA: TGTGCCTCATGGACGGCCATGAACACTGGAGCTTTCTTT. Translating it yields CASWTAMNTGAFF.

In this sample, this clonotype turned up many times. This chain joins TRBV2 and TRBJ2-7; a weak D match, TRBD2 (5 bases). Trimming took off 5 bases at V and 7 bases at J, with 9 bases between the two ends. This CDR3 comprises 11 residues. CDR1 and CDR2 (germline): SNHLY, FYNNEI. The CDR3 DNA reads TGTGCCAGCAGTCCTAGCCATGAGCAGTACTTC. Its protein is CASSPSHEQYF.

The CDR3 is CATSRGTSGYNEQFF. The DNA of the CDR3 is TGTGCCACCAGCAGAGGGACTAGCGGCTACAATGAGCAGTTCTTC. This chain uses TRBV15 with TRBJ2-1; 10 nucleotides line up with TRBD2. V was clipped by 1 base and J by 3 bases; unmatched bases: 0. From germline, CDR1 is LNHNV and CDR2 YYDKDF (reference sequence). The CDR3 length is 15 residues.

Ten or more counts support this clonotype. The rearrangement links TRBV9 to TRBJ1-6; perhaps TRBD1 as D (5 bases). V was pared by 0 bases and J by 12 bases, with 7 bases between. Germline V gives CDR1 SGDLS, CDR2 YYNGEE. The CDR3 contains 12 residues. The CDR3 nucleotides read TGTGCCAGCAGCGTAGTAGGGGAACCCCTCCACTTT. Its translation is CASSVVGEPLHF.

This clonotype was seen a few times. The chain links TRBV20-1 to TRBJ1-6, with 7 bases identical to TRBD1. J was trimmed by 4 bases and V by 0 bases; bases with no gene match: 9. Looked up from germline, CDR1 is DFQATT and CDR2 is SNEGSKA (reference sequence). This CDR3 comprises 17 residues. The CDR3 DNA sequence: TGCAGTGCTAGAGATAACAGGGGTGGGGCATATAATTCACCCCTCCACTTT. It is translated as CSARDNRGGAYNSPLHF.

Note on this clonotype: Relative to the germline gene, one junction end is altered; a read error may explain this. The chain links TRBV7-2 to TRBJ2-6; D may be TRBD1 (6 bases). The CDR3 loop spans 16 amino acids. Per the germline V gene, CDR1 is SGHTA and CDR2 is FQGNSA. CDR3 in amino acids: CASSQVDSSGANVLTF. In nucleotides, the CDR3 is TGCGCCAGCAGCCAAGTGGACAGCTCTGGGGCCAACGTCCTGACTTTC. Full variable domain (outside the CDR3, taken from reference TRBV7-2 and TRBJ2-6): GAGVSQSPSNKVTEKGKDVELRCDPISGHTALYWYRQSLGQGLEFLIYFQGNSAPDKSGLPSDRFSAERTGGSVSTLTIQRTQQEDSAVYLCASSQVDSSGANVLTFGAGSRLTVL.

Note on this clonotype: A much larger clone differs by one base, so this may be a read error. This rearrangement joins TRBV19 to TRBJ1-5; 8 positions match TRBD1. J gave up 0 bases and V 8 bases, and 3 bases lay outside the gene matches. There are 14 residues in the CDR3. CDR1 and CDR2 (germline): LNHDA, SQIVND (reference sequence). DNA of the CDR3: TGTGCCAGTGCAACAGGGGGTAGCAATCAGCCCCAGCATTTT. It is translated as CASATGGSNQPQHF.

The V gene is TRBV20-1, the J gene TRBJ2-2; 9 nucleotides align to TRBD2. V shed 3 bases and J 2 bases; nucleotides not matched to a gene: 7. This CDR3 has 16 residues. CDR1 and CDR2 from the germline V gene are DFQATT and SNEGSKA (reference sequence). CDR3 residues: CSARAATSGNTGELFF. DNA for the CDR3: TGCAGTGCTAGGGCCGCGACTAGCGGAAACACCGGGGAGCTGTTTTTT.

The gene calls are TRBV4-2 and TRBJ2-7; D call uncertain. The V end lost 3 bases, the J end lost 2 bases, and 11 bases lay between the germline ends. CDR3 size: 14 residues. The germline CDR1 and CDR2 sequences are LGHNA and YNFKEQ. As DNA, the CDR3 is TGTGCCAGCAGCCAGTACGCAGGAACCTACGAGCAGTACTTC. It specifies CASSQYAGTYEQYF.

V and J are TRBV6-1 and TRBJ1-5; D may be TRBD1 (5 bases). Germline V lookup: CDR1 MNHNS, CDR2 SASEGT. V shed 4 bases and J shed 1 base, with 14 bases lying between them. The CDR3 consists of 16 residues. The CDR3 loop reads CASSGTFGASNQPQHF. The CDR3 DNA follows: TGTGCCAGCAGTGGGACCTTTGGGGCAAGCAATCAGCCCCAGCATTTT.

V is TRBV10-2 and J is TRBJ2-5; D gene unclear. V lost 6 bases and J lost 2, with 10 bases in between. The germline V gene encodes CDR1 WSHSY and CDR2 SAAADI. The CDR3 runs to 13 residues. The DNA of the CDR3 is TGCGCCAGCAGGACTGGGGAACAAGAGACCCAGTACTTC. It specifies CASRTGEQETQYF.

This clonotype has more than one count but fewer than ten. This chain joins TRBV7-9 and TRBJ2-2; 10 bases agree with TRBD2. Germline CDR1 reads SEHNR; CDR2 reads FQNEAQ (reference sequence). Trimming removed 5 bases from V and 1 base from J; junction bases left unmatched: 7. This CDR3 region has 17 residues. The CDR3 DNA reads as TGTGCCAGCAGCGCTCGGACTAGCGGTGTGAACACCGGGGAGCTGTTTTTT. It specifies CASSARTSGVNTGELFF.

This clonotype has more than one count but fewer than ten. The CDR3 DNA sequence: TGCAGTGCTCAAGGAGGGGGGAATCAGCCCCAGCATTTT. Its protein is CSAQGGGNQPQHF. The rearrangement joins TRBV20-1 to TRBJ1-5; D perhaps matches TRBD1 (6 bases). CDR1 and CDR2 (germline): DFQATT, SNEGSKA (reference sequence). This CDR3 contains 13 residues. V lost 5 bases to trimming and J lost 4 bases, with 12 bases between them.

The chain uses TRBV10-2 and TRBJ2-7, with 9 nucleotides matching TRBD2. This CDR3 comprises 16 residues. Germline CDR1 is WSHSY and CDR2 is SAAADI. V lost 4 bases, J lost 6 bases, and 13 bases stayed unmatched. The CDR3 DNA is TGCGCCAGCAGTGGGGCGCTAGCGGGAATGAGAGGCGAGCAGTACTTC. Its translation is CASSGALAGMRGEQYF.

The chain couples TRBV7-2 to TRBJ1-2; D is undetermined. This CDR3 has 16 amino acids. Trimming cost V 5 bases and J 2 bases, with 18 bases left between them. The germline gives CDR1 SGHTA, CDR2 FQGNSA. The CDR3 DNA sequence: TGTGCCAGCAGCCAAGATTTTGGTCAGAGAAACTATGGCTACACCTTC. As protein: CASSQDFGQRNYGYTF.

The table lists this clonotype with a few counts. V usage is TRBV7-9 and J usage is TRBJ1-6; a weak D match, TRBD1 (5 bases). The CDR3 spans 14 residues. V was shortened by 5 bases and J by 7 bases, with 12 bases between the two germline ends. Germline values: CDR1 SEHNR, CDR2 FQNEAQ (reference sequence). The CDR3 DNA sequence: TGTGCCAGCAGCCAACGGGGGAGGAATTCACCCCTCCACTTT. Amino acids: CASSQRGRNSPLHF. The entire variable domain, with the rest obtained from reference TRBV7-9 and TRBJ1-6, is as follows: DTGVSQNPRHKITKRGQNVTFRCDPISEHNRLYWYRQTLGQGPEFLTYFQNEAQLEKSRLLSDRFSAERPKGSFSTLEIQRTEQGDSAMYLCASSQRGRNSPLHFGNGTRLTVT.

This chain joins TRBV9 and TRBJ2-2; maybe TRBD2 (6 bases). The CDR3 contains 15 residues. Germline V gene lookup returns CDR1 SGDLS and CDR2 YYNGEE. V was cut by 9 bases and J by 3 bases, with 18 bases left in between. Written as DNA, the CDR3 is TGTGCCACCAGAAGTCGGGGGAGCCACACCGGGGAGCTGTTTTTT. Its translation: CATRSRGSHTGELFF.

On this clonotype itself: Being one base from a much bigger clone, this may be a read error. The V gene is TRBV29-1, the J gene TRBJ2-7; D unresolved. Per germline, CDR1 SQVTM and CDR2 ANQGSEA. The CDR3 is made up of 11 amino acids. CDR3 sequence: CSVMFGYGQYF. The CDR3 nucleotides read TGCAGCGTTATGTTTGGGTACGGGCAGTACTTC.

This clonotype has a count of ten or more. The chain is built from TRBV2 and TRBJ1-1, with D hard to call. V shed 8 bases and J shed 5 bases, with 18 bases lying between them. Germline values: CDR1 SNHLY, CDR2 FYNNEI. CDR3 length: 14 residues. CDR3 sequence reads: CASCPEGAATEAFF. As DNA, the CDR3 is TGTGCCAGCTGTCCTGAAGGTGCGGCTACTGAAGCTTTCTTT. Full variable domain (rest looked up from reference TRBV2 and TRBJ1-1): EPEVTQTPSHQVTQMGQEVILRCVPISNHLYFYWYRQILGQKVEFLVSFYNNEISEKSEIFDDQFSVERPDGSNFTLKIRSTKLEDSAMYFCASCPEGAATEAFFGQGTRLTVV.

To note about this clonotype: One junction end does not reproduce the germline sequence, and a read error may be involved. In DNA, the CDR3 is TGCGCCAGCAGCTTGGAGGGGCAGAGCTCTGGAGACACCATATATTTT. It codes for CASSLEGQSSGDTIYF. This chain connects TRBV5-1 to TRBJ1-3, with D perhaps matching TRBD1 (5 bases). This CDR3 is built from 16 residues. Germline values: CDR1 SGHRS, CDR2 YFSETQ.

This clonotype showed up just a few times. The chain combines TRBV7-9 with TRBJ1-5; TRBD1 agrees at 8 bases. CDR3 size: 14 residues. Trimming at V came to 8 bases and at J to 0 bases, leaving 3 bases not matched to a gene. Per germline, CDR1 SEHNR and CDR2 FQNEAQ (reference sequence). The CDR3: CASPTGGSNQPQHF. The CDR3 coding sequence is TGTGCCAGCCCCACAGGGGGTAGCAATCAGCCCCAGCATTTT.

In this sample, this clonotype turned up a few times. This sequence joins TRBV5-1 and TRBJ1-1, with D hard to call. This CDR3 spans 14 amino acids. V lost 4 bases and J 4 bases, leaving 14 bases between the germline ends. The germline gives CDR1 SGHRS, CDR2 YFSETQ. CDR3 coding DNA: TGCGCCAGCAGCCCTGGAGGGCAGCTCACTGAAGCTTTCTTT. Its protein is CASSPGGQLTEAFF.

This clonotype was observed at least ten times. The V gene is TRBV7-8, the J gene TRBJ2-7; D may be TRBD2 (5 bases). The CDR3 runs to 14 residues. V lost 3 bases and J 2 bases, leaving 11 bases between the germline ends. Germline V gives CDR1 SGHVS, CDR2 FQNEAQ. The chain's CDR3 is CASSFEGGAYEQYF. DNA for the CDR3: TGTGCCAGCAGCTTTGAGGGTGGCGCCTACGAGCAGTACTTC.

As concerns this clonotype: A much larger clone lies one base from this, so it may be a read error. This chain joins TRBV9 and TRBJ1-1, with TRBD1 as a possible D gene (5 bases). CDR1 SGDLS and CDR2 YYNGEE come from the germline V gene. Trimming removed 3 bases from V and 12 bases from J, with 15 bases in between. The CDR3 spans 12 residues. CDR3 region: CASSAETGETFF. For the CDR3, the DNA is TGTGCCAGCAGCGCCGAGACGGGGGAGACTTTCTTT.